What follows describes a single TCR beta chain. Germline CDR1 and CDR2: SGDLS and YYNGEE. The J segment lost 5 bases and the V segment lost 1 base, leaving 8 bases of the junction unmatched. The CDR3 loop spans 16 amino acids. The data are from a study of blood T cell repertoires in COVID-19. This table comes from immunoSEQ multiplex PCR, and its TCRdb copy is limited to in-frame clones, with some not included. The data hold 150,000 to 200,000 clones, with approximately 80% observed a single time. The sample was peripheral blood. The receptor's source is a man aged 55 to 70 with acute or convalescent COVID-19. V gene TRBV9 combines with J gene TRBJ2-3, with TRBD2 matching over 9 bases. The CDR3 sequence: CASSVRGGRAEDTQYF. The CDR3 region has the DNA TGTGCCAGCAGCGTAAGGGGCGGGAGGGCCGAAGATACGCAGTATTTT.